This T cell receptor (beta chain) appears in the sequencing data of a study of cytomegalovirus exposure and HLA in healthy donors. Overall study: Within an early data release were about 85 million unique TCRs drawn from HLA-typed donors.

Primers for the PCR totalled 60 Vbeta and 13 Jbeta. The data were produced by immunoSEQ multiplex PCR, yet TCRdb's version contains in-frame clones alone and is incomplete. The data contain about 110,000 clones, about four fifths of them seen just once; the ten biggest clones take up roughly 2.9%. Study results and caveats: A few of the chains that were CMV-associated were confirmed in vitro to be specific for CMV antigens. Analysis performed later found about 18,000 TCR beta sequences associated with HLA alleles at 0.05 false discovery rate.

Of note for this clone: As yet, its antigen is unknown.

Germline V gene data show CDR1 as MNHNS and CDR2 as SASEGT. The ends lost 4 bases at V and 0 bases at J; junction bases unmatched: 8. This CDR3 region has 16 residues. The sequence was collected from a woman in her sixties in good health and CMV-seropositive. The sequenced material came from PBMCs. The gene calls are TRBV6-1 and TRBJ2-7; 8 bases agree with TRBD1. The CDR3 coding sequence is TGTGCCAGCAGTGGACATCCGGGACAGGACTCCTACGAGCAGTACTTC. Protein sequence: CASSGHPGQDSYEQYF.